The 10 T cell receptor beta chains given below trace back to one sample, sequenced in a study of blood T cell repertoires in COVID-19. Clones were sequenced by immunoSEQ multiplex PCR, and TCRdb holds only the in-frame ones, with some missing. This sample has fewer than 250,000 clones, with more than 70% found just once. The material sequenced was peripheral blood. These receptor sequences come from a man aged 50 or older with active or convalescent COVID-19.

This clone appeared a single time. This sequence joins TRBV27 and TRBJ2-7, with D possibly matching TRBD1 (6 bases). CDR3 length equals 15 residues. Trimming left V 0 bases short and J 0 bases short, with 9 bases between. Germline V CDR1 and CDR2: MNHEY, SMNVEV (reference sequence). The CDR3 coding sequence is TGTGCCAGCAGTTTATCGGTGGACAGCTCCTACGAGCAGTACTTC. Its translation: CASSLSVDSSYEQYF.

CDR3 amino acids: CASSWGHRGSTEAFF. As DNA, the CDR3 is TGCGCCAGCAGCTGGGGCCACAGGGGCTCTACTGAAGCTTTCTTT. The chain joins TRBV5-1 to TRBJ1-1; 7 nucleotides agree with TRBD1. J gave up 5 bases and V 3 bases, and 10 bases lay outside the gene matches. The CDR3 runs to 15 residues. Germline CDR1 and CDR2: SGHRS and YFSETQ. Drawing the rest from reference TRBV5-1 and TRBJ1-1, the complete variable domain is KAGVTQTPRYLIKTRGQQVTLSCSPISGHRSVSWYQQTPGQGLQFLFEYFSETQRNKGNFPGRFSGRQFSNSRSEMNVSTLELGDSALYLCASSWGHRGSTEAFFGQGTRLTVV.

This clone was counted once. The chain uses TRBV5-5 and TRBJ2-5; 8 bases are shared with TRBD1. Germline V gene data show CDR1 as SGHKS and CDR2 as YYEKEE (reference sequence). The CDR3 consists of 15 residues. After removal of 0 bases from V and 4 bases from J, the junction contained 5 bases not matched to a gene. CDR3 bases: TGTGCCAGCAGCTTGGTCCAGGGGGCTAGAGAGACCCAGTACTTC. Amino acid sequence: CASSLVQGARETQYF.

This sequence joins TRBV7-9 and TRBJ2-1; 8 bases are shared with TRBD2. The CDR3 is made up of 16 amino acids. Germline V lookup: CDR1 SEHNR, CDR2 FQNEAQ (reference sequence). The J segment lost 4 bases and the V segment lost 5 bases, leaving 10 bases of the junction unmatched. The CDR3 DNA follows: TGTGCCAGCAGCCCGACTAGCGCGGGTCCTTACAATGAGCAGTTCTTC. Translation: CASSPTSAGPYNEQFF.

The chain links TRBV9 to TRBJ1-1; D remains unclear. CDR1 is SGDLS and CDR2 is YYNGEE in the germline V gene. V lost 1 base and J 0 bases, leaving 10 bases between the germline ends. The CDR3 is made up of 15 amino acids. The CDR3 sequence: CASSVSQAMNTEAFF. The CDR3 nucleotides are TGTGCCAGCAGCGTAAGCCAGGCCATGAACACTGAAGCTTTCTTT.

This clone occurred a few times. The CDR3 region is CASSPPGTGRSYGYTF. CDR3 DNA sequence: TGTGCCAGCTCACCGCCCGGGACAGGGCGATCCTATGGCTACACCTTC. The gene calls are TRBV18 and TRBJ1-2, with 9 bases fitting TRBD1. The CDR3 spans 16 residues. Germline V gene data show CDR1 as KGHSH and CDR2 as LQKENI. J lost 4 bases, V lost 3 bases, and 9 bases had no gene match.

The chain has TRBV19 and TRBJ2-3; a weak D match, TRBD2 (7 bases). V was cut by 0 bases and J by 2 bases, with 12 bases left in between. CDR1 LNHDA and CDR2 SQIVND come from the germline V gene (reference sequence). The CDR3 has 16 residues. The CDR3 loop reads CASSIEGGGPTDTQYF. CDR3 coding DNA: TGTGCCAGTAGTATAGAGGGCGGGGGCCCCACAGATACGCAGTATTTT. The full variable domain, its missing parts supplied by reference TRBV19 and TRBJ2-3, is DGGITQSPKYLFRKEGQNVTLSCEQNLNHDAMYWYRQDPGQGLRLIYYSQIVNDFQKGDIAEGYSVSREKKESFPLTVTSAQKNPTAFYLCASSIEGGGPTDTQYFGPGTRLTVL.

The chain couples TRBV18 to TRBJ2-3; a weak D match, TRBD1 (5 bases). CDR1 is KGHSH and CDR2 is LQKENI in the germline V gene. Trimming took off 3 bases at V and 4 bases at J, with 14 bases between the two ends. This CDR3 is built from 15 residues. CDR3 nucleotide sequence: TGTGCCAGCTCACCCAGGGATAGGCCCCCAGATACGCAGTATTTT. Protein sequence: CASSPRDRPPDTQYF.

This chain connects TRBV29-1 to TRBJ2-2, with TRBD2 matching 8 bases. The CDR3 length is 13 residues. In germline, CDR1 is SQVTM, CDR2 ANQGSEA. V shed 4 bases, J shed 7 bases, and the junction held 5 bases outside the gene matches. The CDR3 nucleotides are TGCAGCGTTGTTAGCGGGAACGGCGGGGAGCTGTTTTTT. Protein: CSVVSGNGGELFF.

The chain is built from TRBV24-1 and TRBJ2-2; 14 nucleotides match TRBD2. This CDR3 contains 17 residues. With V trimmed by 3 bases and J by 4 bases, 3 bases remained unmatched. Per the germline V gene, CDR1 is KGHDR and CDR2 is SFDVKD. Here the CDR3 reads CATSDGLAGGITGELFF. The CDR3 region has the DNA TGTGCCACCAGTGATGGACTAGCGGGGGGTATCACCGGGGAGCTGTTTTTT.